One and the same sample provided the 14 T cell receptor beta chains below, sequenced in a study of blood T cell repertoires in COVID-19. This table comes from immunoSEQ multiplex PCR, and its TCRdb copy is limited to in-frame clones, with some not included. The sample includes around 87,000 clones, roughly 90% of them seen just once. Sequenced material: peripheral blood. The receptors originated from a human donor with active COVID-19. The donor label of this sample is uncertain.

This chain connects TRBV6-6 to TRBJ1-1; 11 bases map to TRBD1. The CDR3 runs to 16 residues. Looked up from germline, CDR1 is MNHNY and CDR2 is SVGAGI (reference sequence). The V segment lost 8 bases and the J segment 4 bases; nucleotides outside the gene matches: 12. The CDR3 loop reads CASDDPGQGDGTEAFF. The DNA of the CDR3 is TGTGCCAGCGACGATCCGGGACAGGGGGATGGCACTGAAGCTTTCTTT.

The V call is TRBV4-3, the J call TRBJ2-3; 8 positions match TRBD1. The CDR3 totals 15 residues. The germline CDR1 and CDR2 sequences are LGHNA and YSLEER. With 3 bases clipped from V and 1 base from J, the junction kept 3 bases outside the gene matches. The CDR3 protein is CASSQGQVGTDTQYF. Here the CDR3 DNA reads TGCGCCAGCAGCCAGGGACAGGTTGGCACAGATACGCAGTATTTT.

The chain has TRBV6-4 and TRBJ2-5; 8 bases fit TRBD1. Germline V CDR1 and CDR2: MRHNA, SNTAGT. Trimming at V came to 8 bases and at J to 4 bases, leaving 3 bases not matched to a gene. This CDR3 contains 12 residues. In DNA form, the CDR3 reads TGTGCCAGCGCTGGGACAGGAGAGACCCAGTACTTC. It specifies CASAGTGETQYF.

The chain is built from TRBV6-5 and TRBJ1-6; D may be TRBD1 (6 bases). This CDR3 has 13 amino acids. Germline V gene data show CDR1 as MNHEY and CDR2 as SVGAGI. The V end lost 8 bases, the J end lost 13 bases, and 18 bases lay between the germline ends. CDR3 nucleotide sequence: TGTGCCAGCGCACACAGGGAAACTACGCCCCTCCACTTT. Protein: CASAHRETTPLHF.

The chain combines TRBV4-1 with TRBJ2-5; maybe TRBD2 (6 bases). The length of the CDR3 is 14 residues. V gave up 4 bases and J gave up 5 bases, with 14 bases separating them. CDR1 is MGHRA and CDR2 is YSYEKL in the germline V gene. The CDR3, as DNA: TGCGCCAGCAGCCTTGCGGGGATCGTGGAGACCCAGTACTTC. Protein product: CASSLAGIVETQYF.

This rearrangement joins TRBV19 to TRBJ1-1, with D possibly matching TRBD1 (5 bases). Trimming stripped 5 bases from V and 5 bases from J, with 18 bases between. The germline gives CDR1 LNHDA, CDR2 SQIVND (reference sequence). This CDR3 region has 15 residues. The CDR3 DNA is TGTGCCAGTAGTCGACTTCAGACCGGGGGGACTGAAGCTTTCTTT. Translating gives CASSRLQTGGTEAFF. The full variable domain, with the rest looked up from reference TRBV19 and TRBJ1-1, is DGGITQSPKYLFRKEGQNVTLSCEQNLNHDAMYWYRQDPGQGLRLIYYSQIVNDFQKGDIAEGYSVSREKKESFPLTVTSAQKNPTAFYLCASSRLQTGGTEAFFGQGTRLTVV.

The chain joins TRBV19 to TRBJ1-2; tentatively, D is TRBD1 (6 bases). V was trimmed by 7 bases and J by 0 bases, leaving 15 bases between them. CDR3 length: 15 amino acids. Germline V gene lookup returns CDR1 LNHDA and CDR2 SQIVND (reference sequence). CDR3 nucleotide sequence: TGTGCCAGTACCCGGGGGGCAGGGGCTAACTATGGCTACACCTTC. Residues: CASTRGAGANYGYTF.

The chain joins TRBV10-2 to TRBJ1-4; unclear D gene. Trimming removed 0 bases from V and 0 bases from J, with 8 bases in between. CDR3 length: 16 residues. CDR1 is WSHSY and CDR2 is SAAADI in the germline V gene. CDR3 amino acids: CASSESGAATNEKLFF. DNA of the CDR3: TGCGCCAGCAGTGAGTCGGGAGCCGCAACTAATGAAAAACTGTTTTTT.

The rearrangement uses TRBV18 and TRBJ1-2; D is perhaps TRBD1 (6 bases). V lost 0 bases and J 2 bases, leaving 13 bases between the germline ends. The CDR3 contains 16 residues. CDR1 is KGHSH and CDR2 is LQKENI in the germline V gene. For the CDR3, the DNA is TGTGCCAGCTCACCACCCGGACAGCACCCAAACTATGGCTACACCTTC. Amino acid sequence: CASSPPGQHPNYGYTF. Complete variable domain (other parts from reference TRBV18 and TRBJ1-2): NAGVMQNPRHLVRRRGQEARLRCSPMKGHSHVYWYRQLPEEGLKFMVYLQKENIIDESGMPKERFSAEFPKEGPSILRIQQVVRGDSAAYFCASSPPGQHPNYGYTFGSGTRLTVV.

V gene TRBV10-1 combines with J gene TRBJ2-1; 14 nucleotides align to TRBD2. The germline V gene has CDR1 WNHNN and CDR2 SYGVQD (reference sequence). After removal of 8 bases from V and 10 bases from J, the junction contained 13 bases not matched to a gene. This CDR3 is built from 16 residues. CDR3 bases: TGCGCCAGCTCACAACCGGGACTAGCGGGGGTAGGGGAGCAGTTCTTC. Amino acid sequence: CASSQPGLAGVGEQFF.

This clone was observed a handful of times. V usage is TRBV5-1 and J usage is TRBJ1-2; no reliable D call. The CDR3 runs to 12 residues. With 3 bases removed from V and 4 bases from J, the gap between germline ends came to 7 bases. Germline V gene lookup returns CDR1 SGHRS and CDR2 YFSETQ. The CDR3 protein is CASSSDTYGYTF. The CDR3 region has the DNA TGCGCCAGCAGCTCAGACACCTATGGCTACACCTTC.

The J gene is TRBJ2-7, the V gene TRBV4-3, with 7 bases fitting TRBD1. V lost 4 bases and J lost 4; bases outside the gene matches: 10. The V gene's germline CDR1 is LGHNA and CDR2 YSLEER. CDR3 length: 15 residues. The CDR3 reads CASSPRTGFAYEQYF. In nucleotides, the CDR3 is TGCGCCAGCAGCCCCAGGACAGGCTTCGCATACGAGCAGTACTTC.

To note about this clone: Other DNA sequences in this specimen translate into the identical CDR3. The V call is TRBV12-3 or TRBV12-4, the J call TRBJ2-5; D not resolved. This CDR3 comprises 11 residues. V was clipped by 2 bases and J by 5 bases, with 3 bases between them. The CDR3 loop reads CASSLSETQYF. The CDR3 bases are TGTGCCAGCAGTTTATCGGAGACCCAGTACTTC.

This chain uses TRBV10-2 with TRBJ1-5; 8 nucleotides line up with TRBD1. Unmatched junction bases numbered 2, after V lost 4 bases and J lost 3 bases. Germline V gene data show CDR1 as WSHSY and CDR2 as SAAADI. The CDR3 loop spans 14 amino acids. The CDR3 loop reads CASSGQGTNQPQHF. The CDR3 DNA reads TGCGCCAGCAGTGGACAGGGGACCAATCAGCCCCAGCATTTT.